The 25 T cell receptor beta chains listed next were all sequenced from one sample in a study of PD-1 blockade in classical Hodgkin lymphoma. Exposure to brentuximab vedotin varied, and each patient had relapsed following autologous stem cell transplantation. Here immunoSEQ multiplex PCR was the method, and the copy in TCRdb shows in-frame clones only, minus some. The sample contains approximately 19,000 clones, roughly 83% of which appear only once. The sequencing used peripheral blood mononuclear cells (PBMCs), collected before the second cycle of nivolumab. The receptor set was obtained from a human donor with classical Hodgkin lymphoma.

This chain uses TRBV6-5 with TRBJ1-1, with TRBD1 identical over 8 bases. Germline values: CDR1 MNHEY, CDR2 SVGAGI. Trimming cost V 5 bases and J 5 bases; bases outside gene matches: 10. The CDR3 length is 15 residues. This CDR3 is CASSRRQGRNTEAFF. DNA for the CDR3: TGTGCCAGCAGTCGGAGACAGGGGAGGAATACTGAAGCTTTCTTT.

The chain is built from TRBV9 and TRBJ2-1, with TRBD1 matching 8 bases. Looked up from germline, CDR1 is SGDLS and CDR2 is YYNGEE. V lost 4 bases to trimming and J lost 6 bases; unmatched junction nucleotides: 9. The CDR3 is 15 amino acids. The CDR3 sequence is CASSPYRTGSNEQFF. CDR3 DNA sequence: TGTGCCAGCAGCCCATACCGGACAGGGAGCAATGAGCAGTTCTTC.

The V and J genes are TRBV19 and TRBJ2-3; 11 bases map to TRBD1. V lost 5 bases and J lost 4; bases outside the gene matches: 11. Germline V gene sequence: CDR1 LNHDA, CDR2 SQIVND (reference sequence). The length of the CDR3 is 17 residues. This CDR3 reads CASSAGTGGLGADTQYF. CDR3 in DNA: TGTGCCAGTAGTGCCGGGACAGGGGGATTGGGGGCAGATACGCAGTATTTT.

This clone is a singleton in its sample. The chain uses TRBV5-4 and TRBJ2-5; TRBD2 aligns across 7 bases. The CDR3 consists of 14 residues. Germline CDR1 reads SGHNT; CDR2 reads YYREEE (reference sequence). V shed 0 bases, J shed 7 bases, and the junction held 6 bases outside the gene matches. The DNA for the CDR3 is TGTGCCAGCAGCTTGGAGGACGGGGAGGGGACCCAGTACTTC. Translated: CASSLEDGEGTQYF.

The chain combines TRBV6-5 with TRBJ1-1; no clear D gene. The CDR3 has 11 residues. The V end was cut by 4 bases, the J end by 5 bases, with 5 bases between. The germline gives CDR1 MNHEY, CDR2 SVGAGI. CDR3 in DNA: TGTGCCAGCAGTTGGGGAACTGAAGCTTTCTTT. This gives the protein CASSWGTEAFF.

DNA of the CDR3: TGTGCCAGCAGCTTGGAAGGGGGGAGCACAGATACGCAGTATTTT. Protein product: CASSLEGGSTDTQYF. The chain has TRBV5-4 and TRBJ2-3, with D perhaps matching TRBD1 or TRBD2 (6 bases each). In germline, CDR1 is SGHNT, CDR2 YYREEE (reference sequence). V lost 0 bases and J 0 bases, leaving 8 bases between the germline ends. This CDR3 has 15 amino acids. The whole variable domain, filled in from reference TRBV5-4 and TRBJ2-3, reads ETGVTQSPTHLIKTRGQQVTLRCSSQSGHNTVSWYQQALGQGPQFIFQYYREEENGRGNFPPRFSGLQFPNYSSELNVNALELDDSALYLCASSLEGGSTDTQYFGPGTRLTVL.

This clone was seen only a few times. The CDR3 region is CASSSSTEAFF. CDR3 nucleotide sequence: TGTGCCAGCAGCTCCTCCACTGAAGCTTTCTTT. This rearrangement joins TRBV27 to TRBJ1-1; D unclear. V was clipped by 6 bases and J by 4 bases, with 6 bases between them. Germline lookup yields CDR1 MNHEY and CDR2 SMNVEV (reference sequence). The CDR3 is 11 amino acids.

The V gene is TRBV27, the J gene TRBJ2-7; no reliable D call. The V end was cut by 2 bases, the J end by 2 bases, with 13 bases between. CDR1 is MNHEY and CDR2 is SMNVEV in the germline V gene (reference sequence). CDR3 length equals 15 residues. CDR3: CASSLSHGETYEQYF. The CDR3 region has the DNA TGTGCCAGCAGTTTAAGTCATGGGGAAACCTACGAGCAGTACTTC.

This clone occurred once. The J gene is TRBJ2-3, the V gene TRBV7-2; 7 bases are a match to TRBD2. Germline V gene lookup returns CDR1 SGHTA and CDR2 FQGNSA. V shed 1 base and J 7 bases; nucleotides not matched to a gene: 2. This CDR3 contains 13 residues. In nucleotides, the CDR3 is TGTGCCAGCAGCTTAGAGGGAGGGAATACGCAGTATTTT. Encoded protein: CASSLEGGNTQYF.

This rearrangement joins TRBV7-6 to TRBJ2-2; D remains ambiguous. The CDR3 contains 15 residues. Trimming stripped 5 bases from V and 6 bases from J, with 16 bases between. Germline assignment: CDR1 SGHVS and CDR2 FNYEAQ. The CDR3 DNA reads TGTGCCAGCAGCCAAACCCAGGTCGCGGCCGGGGAGCTGTTTTTT. The encoded protein is CASSQTQVAAGELFF. The full variable domain, rest sourced from reference TRBV7-6 and TRBJ2-2, is GAGVSQSPRYKVTKRGQDVALRCDPISGHVSLYWYRQALGQGPEFLTYFNYEAQQDKSGLPNDRFSAERPEGSISTLTIQRTEQRDSAMYRCASSQTQVAAGELFFGEGSRLTVL.

The chain is built from TRBV6-5 and TRBJ1-4; 9 bases match TRBD1. The CDR3 length is 14 residues. Germline V gene sequence: CDR1 MNHEY, CDR2 SVGAGI. Unmatched junction bases numbered 2, after V lost 7 bases and J lost 2 bases. The CDR3: CASKTGGTNEKLFF. CDR3 nucleotide sequence: TGTGCCAGCAAAACAGGGGGCACTAATGAAAAACTGTTTTTT.

The chain couples TRBV7-2 to TRBJ2-7; the D is unclear. The length of the CDR3 is 12 residues. The germline V and J ends were trimmed by 1 base and 7 bases, with 8 bases remaining between them. The germline gives CDR1 SGHTA, CDR2 FQGNSA. The CDR3 protein is CASSLGFQEQYF. In nucleotides, the CDR3 is TGTGCCAGCAGCTTAGGTTTCCAGGAGCAGTACTTC.

This chain joins TRBV5-6 and TRBJ2-7, with D hard to call. Germline assignment: CDR1 SGHDT and CDR2 YYEEEE. V lost 0 bases and J lost 3, with 4 bases in between. CDR3 length: 12 residues. The CDR3 DNA reads as TGTGCCAGCAGCTTGGCGTACTACGAGCAGTACTTC. It encodes CASSLAYYEQYF.

The V and J genes are TRBV30 and TRBJ1-5, with unresolved D. This CDR3 has 14 amino acids. Trimming cost V 2 bases and J 2 bases, with 10 bases left between them. Germline assignment: CDR1 GTSNPN and CDR2 SVGIG (reference sequence). The CDR3 region is CAWSMNNGNQPQHF. CDR3 DNA sequence: TGTGCCTGGAGTATGAATAATGGCAATCAGCCCCAGCATTTT.

The gene calls are TRBV27 and TRBJ2-3; the D is unclear. The CDR3 covers 15 residues. The V end lost 2 bases, the J end lost 0 bases, and 9 bases lay between the germline ends. Germline CDR1 reads MNHEY; CDR2 reads SMNVEV (reference sequence). The CDR3 DNA sequence: TGTGCCAGCAGTTTAGGGTCGGTCAGCACAGATACGCAGTATTTT. Its protein is CASSLGSVSTDTQYF.

V is TRBV6-5 and J is TRBJ1-2; possibly TRBD1 for D (5 bases). Trimming removed 4 bases at V and 2 bases at J, with 14 bases between. This CDR3 has 15 residues. Germline CDR1 is MNHEY and CDR2 is SVGAGI. CDR3 residues: CASSSTPGPNYGYTF. The CDR3, as DNA: TGTGCCAGCAGTTCAACTCCGGGGCCGAACTATGGCTACACCTTC.

The chain is built from TRBV7-9 and TRBJ2-5; D may be TRBD1 (6 bases). The CDR3 runs to 14 residues. Germline V gene sequence: CDR1 SEHNR, CDR2 FQNEAQ (reference sequence). V lost 1 base and J lost 3, with 9 bases in between. The CDR3 DNA sequence: TGTGCCAGCAGCTTAGGCCCAGGGGAAGAGACCCAGTACTTC. Translated, it gives CASSLGPGEETQYF.

The CDR3 reads CASSLASDQPQHF. In DNA, the CDR3 is TGTGCCAGCAGCTTAGCCAGTGACCAGCCCCAGCATTTT. This chain links TRBV7-2 with TRBJ1-5; no firm D call. This CDR3 region has 13 residues. CDR1 and CDR2 from the germline V gene are SGHTA and FQGNSA. V was pared by 0 bases and J by 7 bases, with 7 bases between.

This clone was observed a few times. This chain uses TRBV29-1 with TRBJ1-2, with D possibly TRBD1 on 5 matching bases. The CDR3 has 16 amino acids. Germline CDR1 SQVTM, CDR2 ANQGSEA. V shed 3 bases and J shed 4 bases, with 21 bases lying between them. The CDR3 DNA follows: TGCAGCGTTGATCGGACTCCAGGGAGACGAAGCTATGGCTACACCTTC. Its protein product is CSVDRTPGRRSYGYTF.

This clone has a handful of counts. The rearrangement uses TRBV5-4 and TRBJ1-2; 8 nucleotides line up with TRBD1. V was clipped by 4 bases and J by 1 base; unmatched bases: 3. CDR3 length: 14 amino acids. Germline CDR1 and CDR2: SGHNT and YYREEE (reference sequence). The CDR3 region is CASSPGQVNYGYTF. Here the CDR3 DNA reads TGTGCCAGCAGCCCGGGACAGGTTAACTATGGCTACACCTTC.

The chain joins TRBV18 to TRBJ1-1; weak D call: TRBD1 (5 bases). The CDR3 contains 15 residues. V was shortened by 5 bases and J by 4 bases, with 17 bases between the two germline ends. Looked up from germline, CDR1 is KGHSH and CDR2 is LQKENI. The CDR3 DNA is TGTGCCAGCTCATTTTCCAGGGTACAACTCACTGAAGCTTTCTTT. This translates into CASSFSRVQLTEAFF. Full variable domain (remainder filled in from reference TRBV18 and TRBJ1-1): NAGVMQNPRHLVRRRGQEARLRCSPMKGHSHVYWYRQLPEEGLKFMVYLQKENIIDESGMPKERFSAEFPKEGPSILRIQQVVRGDSAAYFCASSFSRVQLTEAFFGQGTRLTVV.

The chain couples TRBV19 to TRBJ1-5; D possibly corresponds to TRBD1 (5 bases). CDR3 length: 14 residues. The germline gives CDR1 LNHDA, CDR2 SQIVND (reference sequence). Between the trimmed V and J ends, which lost 5 bases and 7 bases, there was a span of 15 bases. CDR3 DNA sequence: TGTGCCAGTAGTTCCGGGACCCGAGGACAGCCCCAGCATTTT. It encodes CASSSGTRGQPQHF.

The genes are TRBV7-6 and TRBJ2-7, with 9 positions matching TRBD1. The CDR3 is 16 residues long. Germline CDR1 is SGHVS and CDR2 is FNYEAQ. Trimming took 0 bases from V and 5 from J; bases not matched to a gene: 8. CDR3 loop: CASSLATGTGIDEQYF. CDR3 DNA sequence: TGTGCCAGCAGCTTAGCGACCGGGACAGGGATCGACGAGCAGTACTTC. Filled out from reference TRBV7-6 and TRBJ2-7, the complete variable domain reads GAGVSQSPRYKVTKRGQDVALRCDPISGHVSLYWYRQALGQGPEFLTYFNYEAQQDKSGLPNDRFSAERPEGSISTLTIQRTEQRDSAMYRCASSLATGTGIDEQYFGPGTRLTVT.

The rearrangement joins TRBV19 to TRBJ2-7; D uncertain. Germline CDR1 is LNHDA and CDR2 is SQIVND (reference sequence). The CDR3 is made up of 9 amino acids. V was cut by 9 bases and J by 6 bases, with 6 bases left in between. This chain's CDR3 is CASVPEQYF. In nucleotides, the CDR3 is TGTGCCAGCGTCCCCGAGCAGTACTTC.

V and J are TRBV7-2 and TRBJ1-1; 8 bases agree with TRBD1. The V segment lost 6 bases and the J segment 4 bases; nucleotides outside the gene matches: 1. Looked up from germline, CDR1 is SGHTA and CDR2 is FQGNSA. The CDR3 is 12 amino acids. DNA of the CDR3: TGTGCCAGCAGTACAGGGGGCACTGAAGCTTTCTTT. Amino acids: CASSTGGTEAFF.